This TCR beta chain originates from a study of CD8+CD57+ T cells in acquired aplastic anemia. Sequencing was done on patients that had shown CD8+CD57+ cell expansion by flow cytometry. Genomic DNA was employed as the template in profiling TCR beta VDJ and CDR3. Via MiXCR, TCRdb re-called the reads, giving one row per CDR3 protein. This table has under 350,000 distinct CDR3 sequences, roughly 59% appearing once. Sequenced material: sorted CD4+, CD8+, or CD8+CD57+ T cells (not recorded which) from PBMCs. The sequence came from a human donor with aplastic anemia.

The CDR3: CSARGIGRSQETQYF. The CDR3 DNA is TGCAGTGCTAGAGGGATTGGACGGAGTCAAGAGACCCAGTACTTC. The chain combines TRBV20-1 with TRBJ2-5; no reliable D call. Germline V gene sequence: CDR1 DFQATT, CDR2 SNEGSKA (reference sequence). The CDR3 is made up of 15 amino acids. With 1 base removed from V and 2 bases from J, the gap between germline ends came to 14 bases.